Listed below are T cell receptor beta chains from one sample, sequenced in a study of blood T cell repertoires in COVID-19. Generated by immunoSEQ multiplex PCR, the TCRdb table keeps only in-frame clones and is missing some. The sample consists of 140,000 or so clones, roughly nine tenths of them appearing once. Sequenced: peripheral blood. The receptors shown here come from a human donor with COVID-19, enrolled during active disease. The donor label of this sample is uncertain. Both conserved end residues are part of each CDR3. Fields, in order: J gene, V gene, D gene, clone size, CDR3 DNA, CDR3 protein. D genes are given only for firm matches. Clone size is shown for a subset of rows, as once, few, many or a class of expanded clone.

>TRBJ1-2|TRBV6-5|.|.
TGTGCCAGCAGTTACTCTGGCGGGGGGGGCTACACCTTC
CASSYSGGGGYTF
>TRBJ1-2|TRBV2|TRBD1|.
TGTGCCAGCGGGACAGGGTTCGACTATGGCTACACCTTC
CASGTGFDYGYTF
>TRBJ2-7|TRBV7-2|.|.
TGTGCCAGCAGCTTCACAGGGACCTACGAGCAGTACTTC
CASSFTGTYEQYF
>TRBJ2-1|TRBV11-1|.|.
TGTGCCAGCAGCCTACGGGACAACATTTACAATGAGCAGTTCTTC
CASSLRDNIYNEQFF
>TRBJ2-3|TRBV28|TRBD1|.
TGTGCCAGCAGTTTATTACAGGGGGCTACAGATACGCAGTATTTT
CASSLLQGATDTQYF
>TRBJ2-3|TRBV10-3|TRBD1|.
TGTGCCATCAGTGACTCGGACAGGGGGGAGACAGATACGCAGTATTTT
CAISDSDRGETDTQYF
>TRBJ1-1|TRBV3-1/TRBV3-2|.|.
TGTGCCAGCAGCCACCCCGGGAGAGAAGCTTTCTTT
CASSHPGREAFF
>TRBJ1-3|TRBV11-2|.|.
TGTGCCAGCACCCCGGACATTTTCTCTGGAAACACCATATATTTT
CASTPDIFSGNTIYF
>TRBJ2-5|TRBV5-1|TRBD1|.
TGCGCCAGCAGCTTGGACCAGGGGGCGCGTCAGGAGACCCAGTACTTC
CASSLDQGARQETQYF
>TRBJ2-5|TRBV12-3/TRBV12-4|.|.
TGTGCCAGCAGTTTTCCAGGGCAAGAGACCCAGTACTTC
CASSFPGQETQYF
>TRBJ1-1|TRBV7-9|.|once
TGTGCCAGCAGCTTAAGAAGGGGGAACACTGAAGCTTTCTTT
CASSLRRGNTEAFF
>TRBJ2-5|TRBV7-9|TRBD1|.
TGTGCCAGCAGCAAAGGACAGGGCTTCCTTCAAGAGACCCAGTACTTC
CASSKGQGFLQETQYF
>TRBJ1-5|TRBV29-1|TRBD1|.
TGCAGCGTAGCCGGGACAGGGGAACAGCCCCAGCATTTT
CSVAGTGEQPQHF
>TRBJ2-3|TRBV2|TRBD1|.
TGTGCCAGCGACCGAGACAGGGCTAGCACAGATACGCAGTATTTT
CASDRDRASTDTQYF
>TRBJ2-1|TRBV5-1|.|.
TGCGCCAGCAGCCCCGGGTTTTTCGGACAGTACAATGAGCAGTTCTTC
CASSPGFFGQYNEQFF
>TRBJ1-3|TRBV19|.|.
TGTGCCAGTAGTAGGGCAGGGGCCTCTGGAAACACCATATATTTT
CASSRAGASGNTIYF
>TRBJ1-5|TRBV6-5|.|.
TGTGCCAGCAAGCGAGGGGTGGGGGGAGGACAGCCCCAGCATTTT
CASKRGVGGGQPQHF
>TRBJ1-6|TRBV27|TRBD1|.
TGTGCCAGCAGCGCAGGGACAGGAGAAGATTCACCCCTCCACTTT
CASSAGTGEDSPLHF
>TRBJ1-3|TRBV11-2|.|.
TGTGCCAGCAGGAACCCAGGGTCCTCTGGAAACACCATATATTTT
CASRNPGSSGNTIYF
>TRBJ1-5|TRBV12-3/TRBV12-4|.|.
TGTGCCAGCAGTTTAGAGAGGTATCAGCCCCAGCATTTT
CASSLERYQPQHF
>TRBJ2-5|TRBV9|TRBD2|.
TGTGCCAGCAGCGTAGGGGGACTAGCGGGTGTAGAGACCCAGTACTTC
CASSVGGLAGVETQYF
>TRBJ1-1|TRBV2|TRBD1|.
TGTGCCAGCAGTGAAGAGGGACAGGGGCAGACTGAAGCTTTCTTT
CASSEEGQGQTEAFF
>TRBJ1-6|TRBV18|TRBD1|few
TGTGCCAGCTCACCGGACAGGGACGCATCACCCCTCCACTTT
CASSPDRDASPLHF
>TRBJ1-4|TRBV12-3/TRBV12-4|.|once
TGTGCCAGCAGTCTTGGGACACCAGGACTGTTTTTT
CASSLGTPGLFF
>TRBJ1-1|TRBV5-5|.|once
TGTGCCAGCAGCTTTCAGGAATATGGGGCTTTCTTT
CASSFQEYGAFF
>TRBJ2-7|TRBV2|.|.
TGTGCCAGCTCTGAGGTCTCCTACGAGCAGTACTTC
CASSEVSYEQYF
>TRBJ1-1|TRBV6-5|.|.
TGTGCCAGCAGACAAGACCCTAGAAGAACTGAAGCTTTCTTT
CASRQDPRRTEAFF
>TRBJ2-2|TRBV6-2/TRBV6-3|TRBD1|.
TGTGCCAGCAGTTTTGGGACAGATAACACCGGGGAGCTGTTTTTT
CASSFGTDNTGELFF
>TRBJ2-3|TRBV12-3/TRBV12-4|TRBD2|once
TGTGCCAGCATCGCGGGGGGCACAGATACGCAGTATTTT
CASIAGGTDTQYF
>TRBJ2-3|TRBV7-3|TRBD2|.
TGTGCCAGCAGCTTAAATCCAGCGGGGAGCACAGATACGCAGTATTTT
CASSLNPAGSTDTQYF
>TRBJ1-4|TRBV11-2|.|.
TGTGCCAGCAGCTGGGGAGATCCACTAGGGCCGAATGAAAAACTGTTTTTT
CASSWGDPLGPNEKLFF
>TRBJ2-6|TRBV5-1|.|.
TGCGCCAGCAGCCAGACAACAGGGACTGGGGCCAACGTCCTGACTTTC
CASSQTTGTGANVLTF
>TRBJ2-7|TRBV6-1|TRBD2|.
TGTGCCAGCGATGCGGGGGGGCCCCACGAGCAGTACTTC
CASDAGGPHEQYF
>TRBJ1-2|TRBV6-1|.|.
TGTGCCAGCAGTGAAACAGCTGACTATGGCTACACCTTC
CASSETADYGYTF
>TRBJ1-5|TRBV5-5|.|few
TGTGCCAGCATATCCTACCAGGGGCGCAATCAGCCCCAGCATTTT
CASISYQGRNQPQHF
>TRBJ1-1|TRBV7-9|.|.
TGTGCCAGCTTACCCCCCCCGGGAACGAACACTGAAGCTTTCTTT
CASLPPPGTNTEAFF
>TRBJ2-3|TRBV5-1|.|.
TGCGCCAGCAGCTTGGGGGCTGGCGGCACAGATACGCAGTATTTT
CASSLGAGGTDTQYF
>TRBJ2-2|TRBV7-9|.|.
TGTGCCAGCAGCTTAGGGATTCCGGGAGTGGCCGGGGAGCTGTTTTTT
CASSLGIPGVAGELFF
>TRBJ2-5|TRBV27|.|.
TGTGCCAGCAGTTTATCCCTAGGGGGTCAAGAGACCCAGTACTTC
CASSLSLGGQETQYF
>TRBJ2-3|TRBV5-4|TRBD2|.
TGTGCCAGCAGCCGTCCCTATAGCGGGAACACAGATACGCAGTATTTT
CASSRPYSGNTDTQYF
>TRBJ1-3|TRBV6-5|.|.
TGTGCCAGCAGTTACTTAGGCAGGGGATCTGGAAACACCATATATTTT
CASSYLGRGSGNTIYF
>TRBJ2-3|TRBV19|TRBD2|.
TGTGCCAGTAGTGGAGTAGCGGGTTCGGGCCTCACAGATACGCAGTATTTT
CASSGVAGSGLTDTQYF
>TRBJ2-3|TRBV7-3|TRBD2|.
TGTGCCAGCAGCTTAAAAAGCGGGGGGGGCACAGATACGCAGTATTTT
CASSLKSGGGTDTQYF
>TRBJ2-3|TRBV18|TRBD1|.
TGTGCCAGCTCACCGCAGGGGGCCAACACAGATACGCAGTATTTT
CASSPQGANTDTQYF
>TRBJ1-2|TRBV2|.|.
TGTGCCAGCCTAAGACAGTTAGCATATGGCTACACCTTC
CASLRQLAYGYTF
>TRBJ2-2|TRBV6-4|.|.
TGTGCCAGCACCTACGTGTCCGGGGAGCTGTTTTTT
CASTYVSGELFF
>TRBJ2-6|TRBV27|.|.
TGTGCCAGCAGTTCATTGCGGCAATCTGGGGCCAACGTCCTGACTTTC
CASSSLRQSGANVLTF
>TRBJ1-3|TRBV12-3/TRBV12-4|TRBD1|.
TGTGCCAGCACCCGGGACAGTCGAAACACCATATATTTT
CASTRDSRNTIYF
>TRBJ1-1|TRBV2|.|.
TGTGCCAGCACCCCTGGAGGGCGGGGTGGGTTGATCACTGAAGCTTTCTTT
CASTPGGRGGLITEAFF
>TRBJ2-1|TRBV9|TRBD2|once
TGTGCCAGCAGCGTAGCCCTAGCGGGAAACGACAATGAGCAGTTCTTC
CASSVALAGNDNEQFF
>TRBJ2-1|TRBV2|TRBD1|.
TGTGCCAGCAGGGGACAGGGCTCCTACAATGAGCAGTTCTTC
CASRGQGSYNEQFF
>TRBJ1-2|TRBV6-1|.|.
TGTGCCAGCAGTGAAGATCCCCAGGGCGATGGCTACACCTTC
CASSEDPQGDGYTF
>TRBJ1-1|TRBV7-9|.|.
TGTGCCAGCAGCACACAGGGAACGAACACTGAAGCTTTCTTT
CASSTQGTNTEAFF
>TRBJ1-6|TRBV29-1|.|.
TGCAGCGCCACAGGTCAGGGTTCCTATAATTCACCCCTCCACTTT
CSATGQGSYNSPLHF
>TRBJ2-5|TRBV18|TRBD1|.
TGTGCCAGCTCACAGACAGGGGACCAAGAGACCCAGTACTTC
CASSQTGDQETQYF
>TRBJ1-1|TRBV3-1/TRBV3-2|TRBD1|once
TGTGCCAGCAGCACAGCCGGGACAGGGGGCACTGAAGCTTTCTTT
CASSTAGTGGTEAFF
>TRBJ1-6|TRBV7-9|.|.
TGTGCCAGCAGCCTGCTGAGCTCCTATAATTCACCCCTCCACTTT
CASSLLSSYNSPLHF
>TRBJ1-1|TRBV25-1|TRBD1|.
TGTGCCAGCAGCCGCACAACCAGGGGGTCTCGTACTGAAGCTTTCTTT
CASSRTTRGSRTEAFF